Described below is a single TCR beta chain sequence and its context. As every portion of the isolated RNA was reverse transcribed, the sequencing read expressed TCRB transcripts. Some clones are missing from TCRdb's copy, which holds only in-frame ones; the method was immunoSEQ multiplex PCR. There are fewer than 200,000 clones in the sample; less than 15% occur only once, and roughly 0.6% lies in the top ten. Germline V lookup: CDR1 LNHDA, CDR2 SQIVND (reference sequence). The CDR3 loop spans 15 amino acids. Trimming took 8 bases from V and 1 from J, leaving 18 bases between them. The data belong to a study of beta chain features in type 1 diabetes.

Sample: central memory CD4+ T cells from blood. The clonotype originates from a woman younger than 35 in good health. The rearrangement joins TRBV19 to TRBJ2-7, with a tentative D call TRBD2 (6 bases). CDR3 in amino acids: CASGVRARGSYEQYF. Written as DNA, the CDR3 is TGTGCCAGTGGGGTACGCGCGCGGGGTTCCTACGAGCAGTACTTC.